These 30 T cell receptor beta chains were sequenced from one sample in a study of high-grade serous ovarian cancer treatment subgroups. The tumor samples were collected prior to definitive surgery or chemotherapy. The data were produced by immunoSEQ multiplex PCR, yet TCRdb's version contains in-frame clones alone and is incomplete. This table has approximately 15,000 clones, 73% appearing once. Sequenced: tumor tissue. The receptors stem from a human donor with high-grade serous ovarian cancer.

V is TRBV5-1 and J is TRBJ1-1, with a possible D match to TRBD1 (6 bases). The CDR3 has 17 residues. The germline V gene has CDR1 SGHRS and CDR2 YFSETQ. V gave up 4 bases and J gave up 5 bases, with 24 bases separating them. CDR3 bases: TGCGCCAGCAGCGGGGAAGTCATACAGGGATTCAAAACTGAAGCTTTCTTT. It codes for CASSGEVIQGFKTEAFF.

The J gene is TRBJ1-5, the V gene TRBV2, with a possible D match to TRBD1 (6 bases). Looked up from germline, CDR1 is SNHLY and CDR2 is FYNNEI. V lost 4 bases, J lost 2 bases, and 12 bases lay in between. The CDR3 runs to 15 residues. The CDR3 is CASSGGGSGNQPQHF. CDR3 DNA sequence: TGTGCCAGCAGTGGAGGGGGGTCTGGCAATCAGCCCCAGCATTTT.

Only one count was recorded for this clone. J is TRBJ2-7 and V is TRBV6-5; D ambiguous. The CDR3 length is 11 residues. V gave up 2 bases and J gave up 9 bases, with 8 bases separating them. In germline, CDR1 is MNHEY, CDR2 SVGAGI. CDR3 loop: CASSYRTRQYF. Written as DNA, the CDR3 is TGTGCCAGCAGTTACCGAACAAGGCAGTACTTC.

The V and J genes are TRBV27 and TRBJ2-1, with D tentatively TRBD1 or TRBD2 (7 bases each). Germline CDR1 reads MNHEY; CDR2 reads SMNVEV (reference sequence). This CDR3 region has 14 residues. This chain's CDR3 is CATGGTASYNEQFF. The CDR3 DNA follows: TGTGCGACCGGGGGGACAGCATCCTACAATGAGCAGTTCTTC.

The chain recombines TRBV2 with TRBJ2-7; 11 nucleotides line up with TRBD1. Germline trimming cut 4 bases from V and 3 bases from J; bases unmatched to any gene: 5. This CDR3 comprises 15 residues. In germline, CDR1 is SNHLY, CDR2 FYNNEI. The CDR3 spells CASSVPGTGGYEQYF. CDR3 DNA sequence: TGTGCCAGCAGTGTTCCCGGGACAGGGGGCTACGAGCAGTACTTC.

In DNA, the CDR3 is TGTGCCAGCACCCGGACAGGGGCAACACCCCTCCACTTT. Amino acid sequence: CASTRTGATPLHF. This chain joins TRBV7-2 and TRBJ1-6, with 9 positions matching TRBD1. Germline loops: CDR1 SGHTA, CDR2 FQGNSA. The CDR3 length is 13 residues. J was trimmed by 11 bases and V by 7 bases; bases with no gene match: 6.

V usage is TRBV19 and J usage is TRBJ2-2; D is ambiguous. With 5 bases removed from V and 6 bases from J, the gap between germline ends came to 7 bases. In germline, CDR1 is LNHDA, CDR2 SQIVND (reference sequence). This CDR3 has 12 residues. The CDR3 sequence is CASSAWAGELFF. CDR3 DNA sequence: TGTGCCAGTAGTGCTTGGGCCGGGGAGCTGTTTTTT.

The chain combines TRBV7-9 with TRBJ1-1; no clear D. V lost 1 base and J lost 8, with 14 bases in between. CDR1 and CDR2 from the germline V gene are SEHNR and FQNEAQ (reference sequence). This CDR3 contains 14 residues. CDR3 DNA: TGTGCCAGCAGCTTAGTATCCCTGCTAGGGGAAGCTTTCTTT. It codes for CASSLVSLLGEAFF. Variable domain in full (rest from reference TRBV7-9 and TRBJ1-1): DTGVSQNPRHKITKRGQNVTFRCDPISEHNRLYWYRQTLGQGPEFLTYFQNEAQLEKSRLLSDRFSAERPKGSFSTLEIQRTEQGDSAMYLCASSLVSLLGEAFFGQGTRLTVV.

A single count supports this clone. CDR3 in DNA: TGTGCCAGCAGCGTTAAGGACAGGGTTGATTCACCCCTCCACTTT. As protein: CASSVKDRVDSPLHF. The V gene is TRBV9, the J gene TRBJ1-6; 8 bases match TRBD1. The CDR3 loop spans 15 amino acids. Germline CDR1 is SGDLS and CDR2 is YYNGEE. V lost 2 bases and J lost 8; bases outside the gene matches: 6.

The chain uses TRBV19 and TRBJ2-5; 7 bases are a match to TRBD2. V was clipped by 5 bases and J by 7 bases; unmatched bases: 10. Germline V gene lookup returns CDR1 LNHDA and CDR2 SQIVND (reference sequence). The CDR3 is 14 residues long. Here the CDR3 reads CASSPILPGGTQYF. Written as DNA, the CDR3 is TGTGCCAGTAGTCCGATCCTCCCGGGAGGGACCCAGTACTTC.

The rearrangement joins TRBV15 to TRBJ1-2, with D tentatively TRBD1 (5 bases). Germline V CDR1 and CDR2: LNHNV, YYDKDF (reference sequence). V lost 0 bases to trimming and J lost 2 bases, with 10 bases between them. CDR3 length equals 15 residues. The DNA for the CDR3 is TGTGCCACCAGCAGAGAAATGGGGCTAAACTATGGCTACACCTTC. It translates to CATSREMGLNYGYTF. Full variable domain (missing parts from reference TRBV15 and TRBJ1-2): DAMVIQNPRYQVTQFGKPVTLSCSQTLNHNVMYWYQQKSSQAPKLLFHYYDKDFNNEADTPDNFQSRRPNTSFCFLDIRSPGLGDTAMYLCATSREMGLNYGYTFGSGTRLTVV.

For the CDR3, the DNA is TGCGCCAGCAGCTTGGATAGCGGGGGCACCTACGAGCAGTACTTC. Residues: CASSLDSGGTYEQYF. The chain joins TRBV5-1 to TRBJ2-7; 9 bases agree with TRBD2. The junction had 3 bases not matched to a gene; V was cut back by 0 bases and J by 2 bases. The CDR3 spans 15 residues. Germline-derived CDR1 and CDR2 are SGHRS and YFSETQ.

The chain combines TRBV7-2 with TRBJ1-1, with 11 positions matching TRBD1. There are 14 residues in the CDR3. J was trimmed by 7 bases and V by 6 bases; bases with no gene match: 7. Germline assignment: CDR1 SGHTA and CDR2 FQGNSA. In DNA form, the CDR3 reads TGTGCCAGCAGGCAGGACAGGGGGCGCTTTGAAGCTTTCTTT. Protein: CASRQDRGRFEAFF.

This clone was observed a single time. V gene TRBV18 combines with J gene TRBJ2-1, with TRBD1 identical over 11 bases. CDR3 length: 15 residues. The germline CDR1 and CDR2 sequences are KGHSH and LQKENI. V dropped 6 bases and J dropped 9; count of bases not matched to a gene: 10. DNA for the CDR3: TGTGCCAGCTCCCATGGACAGGGGGCGTCCGTTGAGCAGTTCTTC. Its protein product is CASSHGQGASVEQFF.

The chain links TRBV9 to TRBJ1-6; a weak D match, TRBD1 (6 bases). The CDR3 has 14 residues. Per germline, CDR1 SGDLS and CDR2 YYNGEE. V lost 4 bases and J lost 5, with 10 bases in between. Here the CDR3 reads CASSFRQDNSPLHF. The CDR3 DNA sequence: TGTGCCAGCAGCTTCCGACAGGATAATTCACCCCTCCACTTT.

The rearrangement links TRBV28 to TRBJ2-1; D assignment may be TRBD1 or TRBD2 (5 bases each). Germline V gene lookup returns CDR1 MDHEN and CDR2 SYDVKM. V shed 1 base and J shed 0 bases, with 10 bases lying between them. This CDR3 has 16 amino acids. The DNA for the CDR3 is TGTGCCAGCAGTTTATACGGGGCAGCCTCCTACAATGAGCAGTTCTTC. Translating it yields CASSLYGAASYNEQFF.

The V gene is TRBV11-3, the J gene TRBJ2-6; D remains ambiguous. CDR3 length: 13 amino acids. Trimming cost V 3 bases and J 4 bases, with 4 bases left between them. CDR1 and CDR2 from the germline V gene are SGHNT and YENEEA. CDR3 DNA: TGTGCCAGCAGCTTCTCCGGGGCCAACGTCCTGACTTTC. Protein: CASSFSGANVLTF.

The chain recombines TRBV7-9 with TRBJ1-2; TRBD1 matches at 8 bases. The germline V gene encodes CDR1 SEHNR and CDR2 FQNEAQ (reference sequence). The CDR3 has 14 amino acids. The V segment lost 2 bases and the J segment 3 bases; nucleotides outside the gene matches: 2. CDR3 residues: CASSLLTGDYGYTF. The CDR3 nucleotides read TGTGCCAGCAGCTTACTGACAGGGGACTATGGCTACACCTTC.

This chain joins TRBV18 and TRBJ2-2; D gene ambiguous. The CDR3 is 14 residues long. Germline-derived CDR1 and CDR2 are KGHSH and LQKENI. Deletions cut 6 bases from V and 8 bases from J, with 16 bases between. As DNA, the CDR3 is TGTGCCAGCTCGATCGGATCTGCGGCAGGGGAGCTGTTTTTT. Protein: CASSIGSAAGELFF.

This chain uses TRBV5-5 with TRBJ2-4; tentatively, D is TRBD1 or TRBD2 (6 bases each). V was clipped by 6 bases and J by 11 bases, with 24 bases between them. This CDR3 is 15 amino acids long. The V gene's germline CDR1 is SGHKS and CDR2 YYEKEE (reference sequence). CDR3 sequence: CASTGLPRRGSVQYF. CDR3 DNA: TGTGCCAGCACCGGACTACCAAGGAGGGGGAGTGTTCAGTACTTC.

This clone was observed a few times. The gene calls are TRBV6-9 and TRBJ1-3; D not resolved. The CDR3 totals 17 residues. Germline V CDR1 and CDR2: MNHGY, SVAAGI. Between the trimmed V and J ends, which lost 6 bases and 0 bases, there was a span of 18 bases. The CDR3 spells CASRSPERQSSGNTIYF. The CDR3 nucleotides are TGTGCCAGCAGGTCTCCGGAGAGGCAGAGCTCTGGAAACACCATATATTTT.

The gene calls are TRBV10-3 and TRBJ2-7, with D perhaps TRBD1 (6 bases). The length of the CDR3 is 13 residues. The germline V gene has CDR1 ENHRY and CDR2 SYGVKD. V was cut by 3 bases and J by 3 bases, with 9 bases left in between. The CDR3: CAISDRDNYEQYF. In DNA, the CDR3 is TGTGCCATCAGTGACCGGGACAACTACGAGCAGTACTTC.

The chain has TRBV11-3 and TRBJ2-3; D is ambiguous. This CDR3 region has 12 residues. In germline, CDR1 is SGHNT, CDR2 YENEEA. Trimming cost V 3 bases and J 1 base, with 2 bases left between them. CDR3 nucleotides: TGTGCCAGCAGCTTCCGCACAGATACGCAGTATTTT. It specifies CASSFRTDTQYF.

This clone is a singleton in its sample. J is TRBJ2-2 and V is TRBV2; unclear D gene. Trimming left V 10 bases short and J 2 bases short, with 8 bases between. The CDR3 spans 12 residues. Germline values: CDR1 SNHLY, CDR2 FYNNEI. The CDR3 sequence is CAIWDNTGELFF. The DNA for the CDR3 is TGTGCCATATGGGATAACACCGGGGAGCTGTTTTTT.

The V and J genes are TRBV5-5 and TRBJ2-5; D is undetermined. The V end lost 4 bases, the J end lost 5 bases, and 9 bases lay between the germline ends. The CDR3 contains 12 residues. Germline V gene data show CDR1 as SGHKS and CDR2 as YYEKEE (reference sequence). The chain's CDR3 is CASSHPFETQYF. The CDR3 DNA is TGTGCCAGCAGCCACCCGTTTGAGACCCAGTACTTC.

This clone showed up just a few times. This chain connects TRBV7-9 to TRBJ2-5; possible D gene TRBD2, 6 bases. Germline V gene sequence: CDR1 SEHNR, CDR2 FQNEAQ (reference sequence). This CDR3 comprises 14 residues. The germline V and J ends were trimmed by 1 base and 5 bases, with 11 bases remaining between them. CDR3 nucleotides: TGTGCCAGCAGCTTAGTGGGGGAGGCGGAGACCCAGTACTTC. Protein product: CASSLVGEAETQYF.

This chain joins TRBV27 and TRBJ2-7; 8 nucleotides line up with TRBD1. V gave up 3 bases and J gave up 3 bases; unmatched junction bases: 4. The length of the CDR3 is 14 residues. The V gene's germline CDR1 is MNHEY and CDR2 SMNVEV (reference sequence). This CDR3 is CASSLIQGGYEQYF. The CDR3 coding sequence is TGTGCCAGCAGTTTGATACAGGGGGGCTACGAGCAGTACTTC.

The rearrangement links TRBV2 to TRBJ2-3; 11 bases line up with TRBD1. V gave up 8 bases and J gave up 2 bases; unmatched junction bases: 6. Germline V gene data show CDR1 as SNHLY and CDR2 as FYNNEI. CDR3 length equals 15 residues. CDR3 nucleotide sequence: TGTGCCAGCCGGGACAGGGGGTTGGACACAGATACGCAGTATTTT. Its translation is CASRDRGLDTDTQYF.

The V and J genes are TRBV18 and TRBJ2-3; maybe TRBD2 (7 bases). CDR1 is KGHSH and CDR2 is LQKENI in the germline V gene. V dropped 3 bases and J dropped 1 base, with 14 bases sitting between them. This CDR3 is 16 amino acids long. The CDR3 DNA is TGTGCCAGCTCACCTAGGGGGGGCCGGGGCACAGATACGCAGTATTTT. This translates into CASSPRGGRGTDTQYF.

The CDR3 is CASSPTGLEAFF. CDR3 sequence (DNA): TGTGCCAGCAGTCCCACAGGGCTTGAAGCTTTCTTT. The chain carries TRBV6-6 and TRBJ1-1, with D possibly matching TRBD1 (6 bases). Trimming took off 5 bases at V and 7 bases at J, with 11 bases between the two ends. Germline V gene lookup returns CDR1 MNHNY and CDR2 SVGAGI (reference sequence). CDR3 length: 12 residues.